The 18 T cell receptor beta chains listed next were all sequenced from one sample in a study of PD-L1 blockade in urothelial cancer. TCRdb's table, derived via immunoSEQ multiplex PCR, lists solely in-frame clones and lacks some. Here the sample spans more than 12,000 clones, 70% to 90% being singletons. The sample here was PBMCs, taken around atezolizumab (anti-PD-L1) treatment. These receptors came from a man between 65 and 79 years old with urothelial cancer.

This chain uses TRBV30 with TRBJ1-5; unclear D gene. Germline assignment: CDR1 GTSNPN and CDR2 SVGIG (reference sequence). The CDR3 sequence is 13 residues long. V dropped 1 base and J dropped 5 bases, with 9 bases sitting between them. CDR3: CAWSAYFDQPQHF. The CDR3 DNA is TGTGCCTGGAGTGCTTACTTCGATCAGCCCCAGCATTTT.

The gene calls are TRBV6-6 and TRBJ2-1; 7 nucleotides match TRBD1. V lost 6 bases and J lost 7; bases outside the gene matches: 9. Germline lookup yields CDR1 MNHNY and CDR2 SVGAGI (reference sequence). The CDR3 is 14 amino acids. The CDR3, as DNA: TGTGCCAGCAGAAGCCGGGACAGTACAAATGAGCAGTTCTTC. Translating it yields CASRSRDSTNEQFF.

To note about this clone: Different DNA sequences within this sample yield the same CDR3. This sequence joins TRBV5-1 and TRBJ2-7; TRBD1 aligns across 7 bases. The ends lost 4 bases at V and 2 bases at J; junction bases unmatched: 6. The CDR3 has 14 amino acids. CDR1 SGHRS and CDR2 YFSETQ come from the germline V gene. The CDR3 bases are TGCGCCAGCAGCCTAGGAACAGGGGCCTACGAGCAGTACTTC. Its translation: CASSLGTGAYEQYF.

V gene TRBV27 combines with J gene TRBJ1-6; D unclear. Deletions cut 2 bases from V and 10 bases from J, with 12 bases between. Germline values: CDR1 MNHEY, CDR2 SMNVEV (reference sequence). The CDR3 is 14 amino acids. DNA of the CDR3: TGTGCCAGCAGTTTAGGAGGGTTTGGATCACCCCTCCACTTT. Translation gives CASSLGGFGSPLHF.

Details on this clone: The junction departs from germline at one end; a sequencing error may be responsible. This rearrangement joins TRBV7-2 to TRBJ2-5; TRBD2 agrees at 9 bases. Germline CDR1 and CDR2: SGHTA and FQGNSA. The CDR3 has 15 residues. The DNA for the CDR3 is TGTGCCAGCAGCTTAGGCGGGGGGGCCCAAAAGACCCAGTACTTC. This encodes CASSLGGGAQKTQYF.

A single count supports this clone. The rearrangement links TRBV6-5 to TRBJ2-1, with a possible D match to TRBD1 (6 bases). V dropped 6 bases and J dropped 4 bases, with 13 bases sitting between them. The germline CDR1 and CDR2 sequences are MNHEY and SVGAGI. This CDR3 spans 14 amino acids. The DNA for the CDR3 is TGTGCCAGCAGCCACAGGGAGTCGTACAATGAGCAGTTCTTC. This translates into CASSHRESYNEQFF.

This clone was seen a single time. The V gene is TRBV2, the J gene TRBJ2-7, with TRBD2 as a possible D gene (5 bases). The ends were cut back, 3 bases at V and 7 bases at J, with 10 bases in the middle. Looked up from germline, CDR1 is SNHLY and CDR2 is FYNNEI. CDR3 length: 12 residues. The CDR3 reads CASSDGGWEQYF. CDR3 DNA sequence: TGTGCCAGCAGTGATGGAGGTTGGGAGCAGTACTTC.

In DNA form, the CDR3 reads TGTGCCAAAGGGGCGGTAGCGGAGTCGTCCGGGGCCAACGTCCTGACTTTC. Residues: CAKGAVAESSGANVLTF. This chain connects TRBV2 to TRBJ2-6; tentative D call: TRBD2 (6 bases). V lost 10 bases to trimming and J lost 4 bases, with 23 bases between them. The germline V gene has CDR1 SNHLY and CDR2 FYNNEI. This CDR3 is 17 amino acids long.

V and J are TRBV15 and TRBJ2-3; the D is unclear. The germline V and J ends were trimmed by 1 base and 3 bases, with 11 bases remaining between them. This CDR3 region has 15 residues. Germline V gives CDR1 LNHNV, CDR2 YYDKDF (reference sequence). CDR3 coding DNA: TGTGCCACCAGCAGAGTGGCAGGTCCTACAGATACGCAGTATTTT. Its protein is CATSRVAGPTDTQYF.

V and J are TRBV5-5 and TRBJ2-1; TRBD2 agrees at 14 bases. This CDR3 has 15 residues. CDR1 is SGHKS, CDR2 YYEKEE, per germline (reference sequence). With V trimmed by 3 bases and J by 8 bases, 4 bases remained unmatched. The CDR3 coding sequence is TGTGCCAGCAGCTGGACTAGCGGGGGGTGGGATGAGCAGTTCTTC. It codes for CASSWTSGGWDEQFF. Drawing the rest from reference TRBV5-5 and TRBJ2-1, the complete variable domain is DAGVTQSPTHLIKTRGQQVTLRCSPISGHKSVSWYQQVLGQGPQFIFQYYEKEERGRGNFPDRFSARQFPNYSSELNVNALLLGDSALYLCASSWTSGGWDEQFFGPGTRLTVL.

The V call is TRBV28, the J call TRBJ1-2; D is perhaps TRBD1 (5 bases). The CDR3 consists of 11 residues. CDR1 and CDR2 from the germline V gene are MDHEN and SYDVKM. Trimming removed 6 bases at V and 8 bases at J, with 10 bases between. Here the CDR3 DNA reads TGTGCCAGCAGCTCAGGGATAGGCTACACCTTC. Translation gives CASSSGIGYTF.

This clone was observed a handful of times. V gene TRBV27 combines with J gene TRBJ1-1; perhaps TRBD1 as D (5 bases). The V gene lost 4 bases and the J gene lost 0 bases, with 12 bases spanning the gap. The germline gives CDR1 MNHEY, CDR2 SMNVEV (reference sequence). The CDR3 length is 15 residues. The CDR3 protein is CASSSSTDLNTEAFF. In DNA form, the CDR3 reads TGTGCCAGCAGTTCATCGACAGATCTGAACACTGAAGCTTTCTTT.

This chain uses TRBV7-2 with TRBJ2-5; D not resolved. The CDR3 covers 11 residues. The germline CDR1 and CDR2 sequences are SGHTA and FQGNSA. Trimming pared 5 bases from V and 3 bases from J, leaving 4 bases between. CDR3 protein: CASSQKETQYF. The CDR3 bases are TGTGCCAGCAGCCAAAAAGAGACCCAGTACTTC. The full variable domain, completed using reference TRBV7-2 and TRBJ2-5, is GAGVSQSPSNKVTEKGKDVELRCDPISGHTALYWYRQSLGQGLEFLIYFQGNSAPDKSGLPSDRFSAERTGGSVSTLTIQRTQQEDSAVYLCASSQKETQYFGPGTRLLVL.

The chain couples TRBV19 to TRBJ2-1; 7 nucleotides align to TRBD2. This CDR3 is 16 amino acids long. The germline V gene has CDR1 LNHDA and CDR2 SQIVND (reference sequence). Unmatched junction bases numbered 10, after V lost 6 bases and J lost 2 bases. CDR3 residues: CASRFAFRGAYNEQFF. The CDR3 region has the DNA TGTGCCAGTAGATTTGCTTTCCGGGGGGCCTACAATGAGCAGTTCTTC.

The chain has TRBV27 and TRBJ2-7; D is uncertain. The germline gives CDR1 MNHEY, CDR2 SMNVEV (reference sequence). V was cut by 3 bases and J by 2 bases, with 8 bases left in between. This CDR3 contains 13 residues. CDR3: CASSFLRAYEQYF. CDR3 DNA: TGTGCCAGCAGTTTTCTACGGGCCTACGAGCAGTACTTC.

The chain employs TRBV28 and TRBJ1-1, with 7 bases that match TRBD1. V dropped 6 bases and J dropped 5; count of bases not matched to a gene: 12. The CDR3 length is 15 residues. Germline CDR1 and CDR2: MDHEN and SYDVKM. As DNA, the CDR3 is TGTGCCAGCAGCCTTCCTCAGACAGGGCGGACTGAAGCTTTCTTT. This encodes CASSLPQTGRTEAFF.

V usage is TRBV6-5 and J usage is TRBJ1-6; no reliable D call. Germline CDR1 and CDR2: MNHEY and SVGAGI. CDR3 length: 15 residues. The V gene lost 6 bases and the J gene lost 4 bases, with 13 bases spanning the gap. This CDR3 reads CASSLTSGYNSPLHF. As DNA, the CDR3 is TGTGCCAGCAGCCTTACCTCCGGTTATAATTCACCCCTCCACTTT.

The CDR3 DNA reads TGCGCCAGCAGCTTGGGCAGAAGCACAGATACGCAGTATTTT. Encoded protein: CASSLGRSTDTQYF. The chain recombines TRBV5-1 with TRBJ2-3; D uncertain. V lost 0 bases to trimming and J lost 0 bases, with 5 bases between them. The CDR3 is 14 amino acids. Per germline, CDR1 SGHRS and CDR2 YFSETQ. Drawing the rest from reference TRBV5-1 and TRBJ2-3, the complete variable domain is KAGVTQTPRYLIKTRGQQVTLSCSPISGHRSVSWYQQTPGQGLQFLFEYFSETQRNKGNFPGRFSGRQFSNSRSEMNVSTLELGDSALYLCASSLGRSTDTQYFGPGTRLTVL.